This record looks at one T cell receptor beta chain sequence and its context. Sequencing of TCR beta was carried out in blood CD8+ and CD4+ T cells. Healthy donors, matched for age and sex, constituted the control group. TEMRA cells were FACS-enriched, while CD8+ and CD4+ T cells were negatively isolated. Reverse transcription of about 0.45 to 1 ug RNA was performed with random hexamers. A multiplex approach, immunoSEQ multiplex PCR, amplified TCR beta CDR3 across 54 Vbeta and 13 Jbeta. TCRdb processed the immunoSEQ multiplex PCR reads anew with MiXCR; each CDR3 protein has one entry. Found here are 160,000 or so distinct CDR3 sequences, about 94% of them singletons; the top ten hold around 0.13%. These data are taken from a study of CD8 T cells in Susac syndrome. Germline-derived CDR1 and CDR2 are SGHRS and YFSETQ. This CDR3 has 17 amino acids. V trimming: 2 bases; J trimming: 2 bases; junction bases outside the gene matches: 5.

The sequence came from a human donor in good health. The sample consisted of CD4+ T cells from PBMCs. The V call is TRBV5-1, the J call TRBJ2-4, with 12 positions matching TRBD2. The CDR3 DNA reads TGCGCCAGCAGCTTTATAGGACTAGCGGGGACCAAAAACATTCAGTACTTC. Translation: CASSFIGLAGTKNIQYF.